This is a list of T cell receptor beta chains from one sample in a study of blood T cell repertoires in COVID-19. Data came from immunoSEQ multiplex PCR; TCRdb stores just in-frame clones and leaves some out. The sample records around 200,000 clones, around nine tenths being singletons. The sequenced sample was peripheral blood. Every receptor here comes from a man aged 60 to 75 who had recovered from COVID-19. Both conserved end residues are trimmed from each CDR3.

CDR3 length: 13
V gene: TRBV18
J gene: TRBJ2-1
CDR3 protein: ASSPTGGRVNEQF

CDR3 length: 14
V gene: TRBV7-2
J gene: TRBJ2-4
CDR3 protein: ASSLATGPDKNIQY

CDR3 length: 12
V gene: TRBV10-2
J gene: TRBJ2-1
CDR3 protein: ASIERGFYNEQF

CDR3 length: 13
V gene: TRBV4-2
J gene: TRBJ2-3
CDR3 protein: ASSQDQLAGDTQY

CDR3 length: 11
V gene: TRBV27
J gene: TRBJ1-5
CDR3 protein: ASSSLTGQPQH

CDR3 length: 13
V gene: TRBV15
J gene: TRBJ1-1
CDR3 protein: ATSRGTGENTEAF

CDR3 length: 13
V gene: TRBV5-6
J gene: TRBJ2-3
CDR3 protein: ASSWTGDNTDTQY

CDR3 length: 13
V gene: TRBV30
J gene: TRBJ1-5
CDR3 protein: AWSVNSGPNQPQH

CDR3 length: 13
V gene: TRBV5-5
J gene: TRBJ1-3
CDR3 protein: ASSQRTGSGNTIY

CDR3 length: 12
V gene: TRBV10-3
J gene: TRBJ2-1
CDR3 protein: AISDTSSYNEQF

CDR3 length: 13
V gene: TRBV4-2
J gene: TRBJ2-1
CDR3 protein: ASSQGAGLNNEQF

CDR3 length: 12
V gene: TRBV5-1
J gene: TRBJ2-1
CDR3 protein: ASSLRQDYNEQF

CDR3 length: 11
V gene: TRBV2
J gene: TRBJ1-5
CDR3 protein: ASSGTGNQPQH

CDR3 length: 11
V gene: TRBV28
J gene: TRBJ1-1
CDR3 protein: ASNSMGGPEAF

CDR3 length: 15
V gene: TRBV7-3
J gene: TRBJ1-1
CDR3 protein: ASSLTVPGGRDTEAF

CDR3 length: 12
V gene: TRBV6-5
J gene: TRBJ1-6
CDR3 protein: ASSSRSGNSPLH

CDR3 length: 11
V gene: TRBV18
J gene: TRBJ1-1
CDR3 protein: ASSSRDRGEDF

CDR3 length: 12
V gene: TRBV28
J gene: TRBJ1-1
CDR3 protein: ASTQQGAYTEAF

CDR3 length: 12
V gene: TRBV28
J gene: TRBJ1-5
CDR3 protein: ASSSHRGNQPQH

CDR3 length: 13
V gene: TRBV5-1
J gene: TRBJ1-1
CDR3 protein: ASSLGTGLNTEAF

CDR3 length: 12
V gene: TRBV7-2
J gene: TRBJ2-7
CDR3 protein: ASSLSEGPHEQY

CDR3 length: 12
V gene: TRBV2
J gene: TRBJ2-4
CDR3 protein: ASSLSGGGNIQY

CDR3 length: 13
V gene: TRBV9
J gene: TRBJ2-5
CDR3 protein: ASSVGWGHVETQY

CDR3 length: 13
V gene: TRBV5-1
J gene: TRBJ2-5
CDR3 protein: ASSLAGGYGETQY

CDR3 length: 11
V gene: TRBV6-5
J gene: TRBJ2-5
CDR3 protein: ASRTSGIETQY

CDR3 length: 14
V gene: TRBV6-1
J gene: TRBJ2-2
CDR3 protein: ASSEPGGRITGELF

CDR3 length: 15
V gene: TRBV6-2/TRBV6-3
J gene: TRBJ2-5
CDR3 protein: ASSYSGTGRPKETQY

CDR3 length: 11
V gene: TRBV25-1
J gene: TRBJ1-1
CDR3 protein: ASRGQGGTEAF

CDR3 length: 11
V gene: TRBV30
J gene: TRBJ1-2
CDR3 protein: AWRTFFSGGYT

CDR3 length: 10
V gene: TRBV19
J gene: TRBJ1-6
CDR3 protein: ASSPGGGPLH

CDR3 length: 10
V gene: TRBV7-2
J gene: TRBJ2-1
CDR3 protein: ASSPPRNEQF

CDR3 length: 11
V gene: TRBV11-2
J gene: TRBJ1-2
CDR3 protein: ASSSRGVYGYT

CDR3 length: 12
V gene: TRBV6-5
J gene: TRBJ1-2
CDR3 protein: ASSPDRGNYGYT

CDR3 length: 12
V gene: TRBV2
J gene: TRBJ2-6
CDR3 protein: ASFPSPGANVLT

CDR3 length: 14
V gene: TRBV19
J gene: TRBJ1-3
CDR3 protein: ASLRTGVWSGNTIY

CDR3 length: 11
V gene: TRBV5-1
J gene: TRBJ2-7
CDR3 protein: ASSTGGSYEQY

CDR3 length: 12
V gene: TRBV5-1
J gene: TRBJ2-1
CDR3 protein: ASRLAGEYNEQF

CDR3 length: 14
V gene: TRBV9
J gene: TRBJ2-2
CDR3 protein: ASSVVVGGDTGELF

CDR3 length: 13
V gene: TRBV7-3
J gene: TRBJ2-3
CDR3 protein: ASSLEQGRSDTQY

CDR3 length: 13
V gene: TRBV3-1/TRBV3-2
J gene: TRBJ1-2
CDR3 protein: ASSQEGGGQRINL

CDR3 length: 10
V gene: TRBV5-6
J gene: TRBJ1-5
CDR3 protein: ASSIGSQPQH

CDR3 length: 12
V gene: TRBV6-5
J gene: TRBJ1-5
CDR3 protein: ASRQENSNQPQH

CDR3 length: 11
V gene: TRBV6-5
J gene: TRBJ2-3
CDR3 protein: ASSSPGDRVTY

CDR3 length: 12
V gene: TRBV7-3
J gene: TRBJ2-5
CDR3 protein: ASSSPGLAETQY

CDR3 length: 17
V gene: TRBV11-2
J gene: TRBJ1-4
CDR3 protein: ASSPRGAGQGARREKLF

CDR3 length: 14
V gene: TRBV28
J gene: TRBJ2-5
CDR3 protein: ASRISGRALGETQY

CDR3 length: 14
V gene: TRBV7-6
J gene: TRBJ1-4
CDR3 protein: ASSLSRDRGNEKLF

CDR3 length: 12
V gene: TRBV6-5
J gene: TRBJ2-7
CDR3 protein: ASTAGTGAYEQY

CDR3 length: 14
V gene: TRBV24-1
J gene: TRBJ2-2
CDR3 protein: ATSDPGQGLTGELF

CDR3 length: 12
V gene: TRBV28
J gene: TRBJ2-7
CDR3 protein: ASSPRGRGYEQY

CDR3 length: 12
V gene: TRBV5-1
J gene: TRBJ1-2
CDR3 protein: ASSLGQGIYGYT